The clone carrying this TCR beta chain was seen a single time. Its antigen is currently unknown. Genes and germline come from the mouse. The CDR3 goes on 1 residue after the read ends, and that part is filled in from the germline J gene. Time point denoted: mouse harvest day 14 after allogeneic transplant. Tail vein injection delivered 10^7 T-cell-depleted bone marrow cells and 10^6 splenic CD5+ T cells. This entry is derived from a study of tissue T cells after allogeneic stem cell transplantation. Study-wide points: Within patients, tissue anatomy strongly shaped TCR repertoire composition.

Assay used: immunoSEQ multiplex PCR; TCRdb lists only in-frame clones, some missing. The data contain some 3,500 clones, about 52% of them singletons. The CDR3 extends over 13 amino acids. Germline CDR1 is SNHLY and CDR2 is FYNGKV (reference sequence). V was pared by 3 bases and J by 2 bases, with 7 bases between. Sequencing was done on a sample of gut tissue. V gene TRBV3 combines with J gene TRBJ1-1; D is unclear. This clonotype was obtained from a female BALB/c mouse given C57BL/6 T cells with graft-versus-host disease after an allogeneic hematopoietic cell transplant. The CDR3 region is CASSLGSNTEVFF. The DNA read from the CDR3 is TGTGCCAGCAGCTTGGGCAGTAACACAGAAGTCTTC.